Below, 8 T cell receptor beta chains from the same sample are listed, as sequenced in a study of shared clonotypes between healthy human individuals. Naive-designated CD8 cells lacked CD45RO, were positively enriched for CCR7, and omitted terminally differentiated effector memory CD45RA+ cells. Profiled with immunoSEQ multiplex PCR; TCRdb holds only in-frame clones, not every one. The sample includes over 750,000 clones, 96% of them seen just once. Specimen: naive CD8+ T cells sorted from blood. These TCRs come from a man aged 25-45 years in good health.

This chain joins TRBV14 and TRBJ2-1; no reliable D call. The CDR3 consists of 16 residues. Trimming shortened V by 4 bases and J by 1 base, and 14 bases separated the two germline ends. Germline CDR1 is SGHDN and CDR2 is FVKESK. The CDR3 loop is CASSPILQRSYNEQFF. In nucleotides, the CDR3 is TGTGCCAGCAGCCCGATCCTTCAAAGATCCTACAATGAGCAGTTCTTC.

This chain joins TRBV7-9 and TRBJ2-1, with D uncertain. The CDR3 runs to 12 residues. V lost 6 bases and J 7 bases, leaving 10 bases between the germline ends. Germline lookup yields CDR1 SEHNR and CDR2 FQNEAQ (reference sequence). The DNA for the CDR3 is TGTGCCAGCAGACCCATGAGAAATGAGCAGTTCTTC. Residues: CASRPMRNEQFF.

The V call is TRBV6-5, the J call TRBJ2-1, with D uncertain. V was clipped by 6 bases and J by 5 bases, with 14 bases between them. Germline CDR1 reads MNHEY; CDR2 reads SVGAGI. This CDR3 region has 14 residues. The CDR3 DNA sequence: TGTGCCAGCAGGAGGTCGGGCCCGAACAATGAGCAGTTCTTC. Amino acids: CASRRSGPNNEQFF.

The J gene is TRBJ2-1, the V gene TRBV7-8; 16 nucleotides agree with TRBD2. Per the germline V gene, CDR1 is SGHVS and CDR2 is FQNEAQ. Trimming took 3 bases from V and 8 from J; bases not matched to a gene: 7. CDR3 length equals 17 residues. The DNA of the CDR3 is TGTGCCAGCAGCTTGGGGACTAGCGGGAGGGGAGTGGATGAGCAGTTCTTC. Protein product: CASSLGTSGRGVDEQFF. Looking up the rest from reference TRBV7-8 and TRBJ2-1 gives the full variable domain: GAGVSQSPRYKVAKRGQDVALRCDPISGHVSLFWYQQALGQGPEFLTYFQNEAQLDKSGLPSDRFFAERPEGSVSTLKIQRTQQEDSAVYLCASSLGTSGRGVDEQFFGPGTRLTVL.

The chain uses TRBV27 and TRBJ2-5, with 9 nucleotides matching TRBD2. The CDR3 length is 19 residues. Germline V gives CDR1 MNHEY, CDR2 SMNVEV (reference sequence). V trimming: 0 bases; J trimming: 4 bases; junction bases outside the gene matches: 15. The CDR3 DNA reads as TGTGCCAGCAGTTTATCAGCGAATGGAGTAGCGGGAGTGGGAGAGACCCAGTACTTC. Amino acid sequence: CASSLSANGVAGVGETQYF.

The table lists this clone with a count of one. This chain links TRBV27 with TRBJ2-7; 10 positions agree with TRBD2. Unmatched junction bases numbered 11, after V lost 6 bases and J lost 3 bases. The germline gives CDR1 MNHEY, CDR2 SMNVEV (reference sequence). The CDR3 length is 16 residues. The CDR3: CASRDSIAGGFYEQYF. The DNA of the CDR3 is TGTGCCAGCAGGGACTCCATAGCGGGAGGATTCTACGAGCAGTACTTC.

The gene calls are TRBV11-2 and TRBJ2-5; the D gene is possibly TRBD2 (5 bases). This CDR3 is 15 amino acids long. CDR1 and CDR2 from the germline V gene are SGHAT and FQNNGV. Trimming pared 8 bases from V and 5 bases from J, leaving 21 bases between. The chain's CDR3 is CASRSYQTPGETQYF. In DNA, the CDR3 is TGTGCCAGCCGCTCCTACCAGACTCCGGGGGAGACCCAGTACTTC.

The CDR3 protein is CASSLSFLPGIGNTIYF. The CDR3 bases are TGCGCCAGCAGCTTGAGTTTTCTTCCCGGGATCGGAAACACCATATATTTT. J is TRBJ1-3 and V is TRBV5-1; unclear D gene. Germline V gene lookup returns CDR1 SGHRS and CDR2 YFSETQ. The length of the CDR3 is 17 residues. V was trimmed by 1 base and J by 4 bases, leaving 18 bases between them.